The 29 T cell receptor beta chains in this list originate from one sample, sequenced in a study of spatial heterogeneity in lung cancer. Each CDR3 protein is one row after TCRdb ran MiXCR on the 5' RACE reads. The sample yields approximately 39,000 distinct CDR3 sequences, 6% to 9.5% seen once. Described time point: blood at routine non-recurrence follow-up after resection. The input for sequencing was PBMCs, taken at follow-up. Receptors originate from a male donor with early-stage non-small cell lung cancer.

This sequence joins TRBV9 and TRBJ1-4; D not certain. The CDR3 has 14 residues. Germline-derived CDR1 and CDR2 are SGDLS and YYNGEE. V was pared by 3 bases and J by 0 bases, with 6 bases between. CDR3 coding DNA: TGTGCCAGCAGCGCCACTGCAACTAATGAAAAACTGTTTTTT. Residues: CASSATATNEKLFF.

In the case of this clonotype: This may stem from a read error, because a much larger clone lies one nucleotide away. CDR3 region: CASSAAQGSAEASF. DNA of the CDR3: TGCGCCAGCAGTGCCGCACAGGGAAGTGCTGAAGCTTCCTTT. The chain is built from TRBV10-1 and TRBJ1-1, with a tentative D call TRBD1 (6 bases). The germline gives CDR1 WNHNN, CDR2 SYGVQD (reference sequence). This CDR3 comprises 14 residues.

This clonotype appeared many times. The CDR3 spells CASGTNVAATEAFF. CDR3 bases: TGTGCCAGCGGGACAAACGTGGCGGCCACTGAAGCTTTCTTT. V and J are TRBV12-3 or TRBV12-4 and TRBJ1-1; D might be TRBD1 (6 bases). Between the trimmed V and J ends, which lost 8 bases and 4 bases, there was a span of 17 bases. This CDR3 has 14 residues.

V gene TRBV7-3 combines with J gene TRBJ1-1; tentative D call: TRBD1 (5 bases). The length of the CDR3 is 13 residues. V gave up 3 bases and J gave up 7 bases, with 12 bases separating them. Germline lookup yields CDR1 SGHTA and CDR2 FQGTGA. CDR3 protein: CASSFGTVVEAFF. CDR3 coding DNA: TGTGCCAGCAGCTTTGGGACCGTCGTTGAAGCTTTCTTT. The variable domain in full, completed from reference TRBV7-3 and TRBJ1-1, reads GAGVSQTPSNKVTEKGKYVELRCDPISGHTALYWYRQSLGQGPEFLIYFQGTGAADDSGLPNDRFFAVRPEGSVSTLKIQRTERGDSAVYLCASSFGTVVEAFFGQGTRLTVV.

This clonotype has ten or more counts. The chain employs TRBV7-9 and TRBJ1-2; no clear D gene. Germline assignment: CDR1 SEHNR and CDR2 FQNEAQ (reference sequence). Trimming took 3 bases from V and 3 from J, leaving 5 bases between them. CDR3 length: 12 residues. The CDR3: CASSLGDYGYTF. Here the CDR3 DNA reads TGTGCCAGCAGCTTGGGAGACTATGGCTACACCTTC. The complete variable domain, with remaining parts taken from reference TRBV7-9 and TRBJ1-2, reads DTGVSQNPRHKITKRGQNVTFRCDPISEHNRLYWYRQTLGQGPEFLTYFQNEAQLEKSRLLSDRFSAERPKGSFSTLEIQRTEQGDSAMYLCASSLGDYGYTFGSGTRLTVV.

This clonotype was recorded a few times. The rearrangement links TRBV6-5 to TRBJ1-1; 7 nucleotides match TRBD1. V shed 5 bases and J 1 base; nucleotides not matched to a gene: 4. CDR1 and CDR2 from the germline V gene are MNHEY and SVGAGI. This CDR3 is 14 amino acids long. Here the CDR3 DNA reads TGTGCCAGCAGTGCTAGGACAGGGAACACTGAAGCTTTCTTT. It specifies CASSARTGNTEAFF.

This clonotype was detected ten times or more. The CDR3 bases are TGTGCCAGCAGCTATGGGACTAGCGAGTACAATGAGCAGTTCTTC. This encodes CASSYGTSEYNEQFF. The rearrangement uses TRBV7-2 and TRBJ2-1, with 10 bases that match TRBD2. V shed 4 bases, J shed 4 bases, and the junction held 4 bases outside the gene matches. CDR1 is SGHTA and CDR2 is FQGNSA in the germline V gene. CDR3 length: 15 amino acids.

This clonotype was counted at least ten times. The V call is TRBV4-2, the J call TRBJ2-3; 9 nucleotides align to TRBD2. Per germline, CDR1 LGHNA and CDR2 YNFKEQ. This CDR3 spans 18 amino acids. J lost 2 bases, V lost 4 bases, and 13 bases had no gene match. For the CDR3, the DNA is TGTGCCAGCAGCCCCCCCGGGTTAGCGGGGGACGTCACAGATACGCAGTATTTT. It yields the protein CASSPPGLAGDVTDTQYF.

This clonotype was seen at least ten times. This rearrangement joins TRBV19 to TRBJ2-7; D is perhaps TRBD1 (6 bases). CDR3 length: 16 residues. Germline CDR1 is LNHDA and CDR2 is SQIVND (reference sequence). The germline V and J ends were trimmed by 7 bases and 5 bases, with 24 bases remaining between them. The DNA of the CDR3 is TGTGCCAGTACCTTGGACAGCACCACCTCACATCACGAGCAGTACTTC. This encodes CASTLDSTTSHHEQYF.

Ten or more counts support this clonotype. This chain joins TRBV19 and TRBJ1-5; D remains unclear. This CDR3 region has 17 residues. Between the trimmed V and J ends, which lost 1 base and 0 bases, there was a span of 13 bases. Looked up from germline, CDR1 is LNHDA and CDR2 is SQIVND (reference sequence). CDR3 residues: CASSIVSEDFSNQPQHF. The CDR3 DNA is TGTGCCAGTAGTATAGTGTCAGAAGACTTTAGCAATCAGCCCCAGCATTTT.

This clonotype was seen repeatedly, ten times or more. The CDR3 DNA sequence: TGCAGTGCTAGGACAGGGACTCAGCCCCAGCATTTT. Translation gives CSARTGTQPQHF. The V gene is TRBV20-1, the J gene TRBJ1-5, with TRBD1 matching over 7 bases. Germline CDR1 reads DFQATT; CDR2 reads SNEGSKA (reference sequence). The CDR3 is made up of 12 amino acids. The junction had 2 bases not matched to a gene; V was cut back by 3 bases and J by 6 bases.

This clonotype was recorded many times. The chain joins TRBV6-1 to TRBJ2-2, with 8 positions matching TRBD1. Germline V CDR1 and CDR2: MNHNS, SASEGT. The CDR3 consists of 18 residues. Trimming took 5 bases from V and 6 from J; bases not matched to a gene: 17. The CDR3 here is CASSMGGQGIIWAGELFF. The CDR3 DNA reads TGTGCCAGCAGTATGGGCGGACAGGGTATTATTTGGGCCGGGGAGCTGTTTTTT.

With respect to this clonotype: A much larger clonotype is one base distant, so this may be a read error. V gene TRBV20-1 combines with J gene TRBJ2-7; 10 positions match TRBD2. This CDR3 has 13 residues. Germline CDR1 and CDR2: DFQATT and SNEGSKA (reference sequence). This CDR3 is CSAGTSVAYEQCF. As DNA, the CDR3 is TGCAGTGCTGGGACTAGCGTTGCCTACGAGCAGTGCTTC.

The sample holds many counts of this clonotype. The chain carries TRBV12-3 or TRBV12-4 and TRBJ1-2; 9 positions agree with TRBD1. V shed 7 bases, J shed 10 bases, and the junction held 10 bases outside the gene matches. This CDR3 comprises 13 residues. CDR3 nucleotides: TGTGCCAGCAACCCGGGACAGGGAATCGACTACACCTTC. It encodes CASNPGQGIDYTF.

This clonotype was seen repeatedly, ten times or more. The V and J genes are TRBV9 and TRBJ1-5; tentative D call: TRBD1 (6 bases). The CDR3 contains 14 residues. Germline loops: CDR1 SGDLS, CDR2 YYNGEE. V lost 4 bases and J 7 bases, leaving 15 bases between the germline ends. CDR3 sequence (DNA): TGTGCCAGCAGCCCCACAGGGAAAGGCCAGCCCCAGCATTTT. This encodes CASSPTGKGQPQHF.

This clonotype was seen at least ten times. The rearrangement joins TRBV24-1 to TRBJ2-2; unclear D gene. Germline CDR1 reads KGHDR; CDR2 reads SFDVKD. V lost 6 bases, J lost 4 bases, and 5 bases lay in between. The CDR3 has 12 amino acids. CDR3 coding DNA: TGTGCCACCAGTAGCAGCACCGGGGAGCTGTTTTTT. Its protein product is CATSSSTGELFF.

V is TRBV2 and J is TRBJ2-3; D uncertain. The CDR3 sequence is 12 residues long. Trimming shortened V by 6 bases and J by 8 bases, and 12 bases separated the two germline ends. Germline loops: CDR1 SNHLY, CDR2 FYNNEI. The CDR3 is CASRPEKSTQYF. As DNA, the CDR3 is TGTGCCAGCAGACCGGAGAAGTCTACGCAGTATTTT.

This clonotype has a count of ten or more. The CDR3 loop is CASRVRDTGELFF. CDR3 bases: TGTGCCAGCAGAGTTCGAGACACCGGGGAGCTGTTTTTT. The chain joins TRBV2 to TRBJ2-2; no clear D. V lost 6 bases and J 3 bases, leaving 8 bases between the germline ends. CDR3 length equals 13 residues. Germline V gene data show CDR1 as SNHLY and CDR2 as FYNNEI.

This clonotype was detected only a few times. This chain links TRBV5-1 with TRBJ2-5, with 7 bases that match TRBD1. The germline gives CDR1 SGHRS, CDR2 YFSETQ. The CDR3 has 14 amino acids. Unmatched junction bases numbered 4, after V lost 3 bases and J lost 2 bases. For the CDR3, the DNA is TGCGCCAGCAGCTGGGGGACAGCTCAAGAGACCCAGTACTTC. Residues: CASSWGTAQETQYF. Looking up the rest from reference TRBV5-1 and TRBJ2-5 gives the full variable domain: KAGVTQTPRYLIKTRGQQVTLSCSPISGHRSVSWYQQTPGQGLQFLFEYFSETQRNKGNFPGRFSGRQFSNSRSEMNVSTLELGDSALYLCASSWGTAQETQYFGPGTRLLVL.

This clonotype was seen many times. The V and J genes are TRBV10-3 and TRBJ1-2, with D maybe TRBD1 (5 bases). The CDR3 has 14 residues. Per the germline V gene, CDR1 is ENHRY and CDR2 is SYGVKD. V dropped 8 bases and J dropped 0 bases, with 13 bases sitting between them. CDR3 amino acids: CAIQDRDPNYGYTF. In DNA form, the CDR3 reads TGTGCCATCCAAGACAGAGATCCTAACTATGGCTACACCTTC.

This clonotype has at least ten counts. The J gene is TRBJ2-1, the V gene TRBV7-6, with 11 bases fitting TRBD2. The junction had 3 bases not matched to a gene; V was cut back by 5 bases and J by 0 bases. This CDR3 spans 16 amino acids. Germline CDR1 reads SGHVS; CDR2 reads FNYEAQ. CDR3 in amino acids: CASSPSGGTSYNEQFF. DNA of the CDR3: TGTGCCAGCAGCCCTAGCGGGGGGACCTCCTACAATGAGCAGTTCTTC.

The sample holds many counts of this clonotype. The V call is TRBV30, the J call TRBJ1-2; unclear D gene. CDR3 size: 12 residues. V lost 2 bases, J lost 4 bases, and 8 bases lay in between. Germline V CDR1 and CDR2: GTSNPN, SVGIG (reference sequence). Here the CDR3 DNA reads TGTGCCTGGAGTCAAGGAGTCTATGGCTACACCTTC. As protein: CAWSQGVYGYTF.

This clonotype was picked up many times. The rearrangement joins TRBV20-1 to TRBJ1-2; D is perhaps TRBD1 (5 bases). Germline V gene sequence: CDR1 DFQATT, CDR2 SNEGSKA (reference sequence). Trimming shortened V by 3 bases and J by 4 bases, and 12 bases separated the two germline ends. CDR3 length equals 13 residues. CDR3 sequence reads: CSASQGSTYGYTF. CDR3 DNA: TGCAGTGCTAGTCAGGGCAGCACCTATGGCTACACCTTC.

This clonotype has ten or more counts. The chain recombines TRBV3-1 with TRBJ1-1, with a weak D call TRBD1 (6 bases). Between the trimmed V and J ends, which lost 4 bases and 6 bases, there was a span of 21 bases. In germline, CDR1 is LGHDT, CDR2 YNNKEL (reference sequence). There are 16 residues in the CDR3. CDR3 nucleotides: TGTGCCAGCAGCCCCCGCCTTCCTAACAGGGTACCTGAAGCTTTCTTT. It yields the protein CASSPRLPNRVPEAFF.

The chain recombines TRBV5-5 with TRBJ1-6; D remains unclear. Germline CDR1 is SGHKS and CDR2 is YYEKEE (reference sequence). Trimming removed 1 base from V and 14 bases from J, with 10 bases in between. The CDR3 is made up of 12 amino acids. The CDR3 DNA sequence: TGTGCCAGCAGCTTGCCGGTCGCGGCCCTCCACTTT. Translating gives CASSLPVAALHF. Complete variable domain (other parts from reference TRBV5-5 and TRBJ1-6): DAGVTQSPTHLIKTRGQQVTLRCSPISGHKSVSWYQQVLGQGPQFIFQYYEKEERGRGNFPDRFSARQFPNYSSELNVNALLLGDSALYLCASSLPVAALHFGNGTRLTVT.

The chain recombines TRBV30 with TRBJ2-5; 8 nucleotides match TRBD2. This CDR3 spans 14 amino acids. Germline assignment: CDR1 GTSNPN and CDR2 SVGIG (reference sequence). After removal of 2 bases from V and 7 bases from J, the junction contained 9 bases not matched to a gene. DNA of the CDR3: TGTGCCTGGAGTTTTAGCGGGGCCTCGGGGACCCAGTACTTC. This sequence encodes CAWSFSGASGTQYF.

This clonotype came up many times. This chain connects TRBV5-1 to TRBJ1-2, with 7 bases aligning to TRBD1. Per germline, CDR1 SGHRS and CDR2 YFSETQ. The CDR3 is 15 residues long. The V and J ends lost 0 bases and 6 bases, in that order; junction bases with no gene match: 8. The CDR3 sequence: CASSLASRGSDGYTF. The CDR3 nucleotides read TGCGCCAGCAGCTTGGCCAGCAGGGGGAGTGATGGCTACACCTTC.

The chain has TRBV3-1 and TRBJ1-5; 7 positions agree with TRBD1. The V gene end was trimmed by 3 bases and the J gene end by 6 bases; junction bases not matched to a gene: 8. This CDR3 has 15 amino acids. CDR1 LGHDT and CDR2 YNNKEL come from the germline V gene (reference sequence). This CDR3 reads CASSHDREAGQPQHF. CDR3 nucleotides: TGTGCCAGCAGCCACGACAGGGAAGCAGGTCAGCCCCAGCATTTT.

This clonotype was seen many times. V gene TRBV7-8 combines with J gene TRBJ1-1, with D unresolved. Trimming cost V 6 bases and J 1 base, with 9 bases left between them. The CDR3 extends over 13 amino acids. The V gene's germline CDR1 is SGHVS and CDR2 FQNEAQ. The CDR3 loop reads CASSSQENTEAFF. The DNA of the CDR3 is TGTGCCAGCAGTTCTCAGGAGAACACTGAAGCTTTCTTT.